The present TCR beta chain was sequenced within a study of early T cells in non-severe SARS-CoV-2 infection. Study-wide context: Sequenced bulk RNA came from whole blood that was unsorted, and chains were unpaired. Study results and caveats: Lookups in VDJdb leaned toward anti-spike CD8 responses and missed private and CD4 specificities.

In the library, individual cDNA molecules carried attached unique molecular identifiers. Each CDR3 protein is one row after TCRdb ran MiXCR on the 5' RACE reads. The table lists more than 20,000 distinct CDR3 sequences, less than 4.5% of them singletons. This clonotype has a count of ten or more. No antigen is known for it. The CDR3 runs to 14 residues. Trimming removed 5 bases from V and 4 bases from J; junction bases left unmatched: 3. The germline CDR1 and CDR2 sequences are KGHSH and LQKENI. Source material: whole blood. The genes are TRBV18 and TRBJ2-2; the match to TRBD1 covers 8 bases. This receptor was obtained from an adult who was a healthcare worker with PCR-confirmed SARS-CoV-2 infection or an uninfected control (not recorded which). The CDR3 protein is CASSATGVTGELFF. The CDR3 DNA is TGTGCCAGCTCAGCGACAGGGGTCACCGGGGAGCTGTTTTTT. Full variable domain (remainder filled in from reference TRBV18 and TRBJ2-2): NAGVMQNPRHLVRRRGQEARLRCSPMKGHSHVYWYRQLPEEGLKFMVYLQKENIIDESGMPKERFSAEFPKEGPSILRIQQVVRGDSAAYFCASSATGVTGELFFGEGSRLTVL.